Listed here are 31 T cell receptor beta chains from one sample, sequenced in a study of cytomegalovirus exposure and HLA in healthy donors. PCR employed 60 Vbeta and 13 Jbeta primers. Assay used: immunoSEQ multiplex PCR; TCRdb lists only in-frame clones, some missing. The sample contains about 93,000 clones, around 80% of which appear only once. Sample: PBMCs. These receptors were collected from a man aged 30-40 years in good health and CMV-seronegative.

The genes are TRBV30 and TRBJ2-1; 7 positions match TRBD1. The CDR3 runs to 13 residues. V was pared by 0 bases and J by 7 bases, with 3 bases of the junction left unmatched. CDR1 GTSNPN and CDR2 SVGIG come from the germline V gene (reference sequence). CDR3 sequence: CAWSVGTANEQFF. DNA for the CDR3: TGTGCCTGGAGTGTAGGGACAGCGAATGAGCAGTTCTTC.

V gene TRBV19 combines with J gene TRBJ1-5; TRBD1 agrees at 9 bases. The germline CDR1 and CDR2 sequences are LNHDA and SQIVND (reference sequence). Unmatched junction bases numbered 6, after V lost 6 bases and J lost 6 bases. The CDR3 totals 14 residues. For the CDR3, the DNA is TGTGCCAGTAGGTCCCGGGACAGGGTTCAGCCCCAGCATTTT. This encodes CASRSRDRVQPQHF.

This clone was found a few times. DNA for the CDR3: TGTGCCAGTAGTAGGACCGGGACAGTTAATGAAAAACTGTTTTTT. As protein: CASSRTGTVNEKLFF. V gene TRBV19 combines with J gene TRBJ1-4; 7 nucleotides align to TRBD1. V shed 4 bases and J 4 bases; nucleotides not matched to a gene: 6. Looked up from germline, CDR1 is LNHDA and CDR2 is SQIVND (reference sequence). The CDR3 consists of 15 residues.

In its sample, this clone ranks as medium-sized. This chain uses TRBV7-9 with TRBJ2-1; 8 bases are shared with TRBD2. The trim removed 1 base at V and 5 bases at J, leaving 4 bases unmatched. The germline gives CDR1 SEHNR, CDR2 FQNEAQ (reference sequence). The CDR3 has 15 amino acids. DNA for the CDR3: TGTGCCAGCAGCTTAGGGCGGGAGGTTAACAATGAGCAGTTCTTC. It yields the protein CASSLGREVNNEQFF.

The chain recombines TRBV28 with TRBJ2-5; 7 bases fit TRBD1. This CDR3 region has 15 residues. Germline values: CDR1 MDHEN, CDR2 SYDVKM. The V segment lost 6 bases and the J segment 5 bases; nucleotides outside the gene matches: 12. The CDR3 DNA follows: TGTGCCAGCAGATTCATTGACAGGGTCGGGGAGACCCAGTACTTC. Protein: CASRFIDRVGETQYF.

This chain links TRBV30 with TRBJ1-1; D not resolved. Germline CDR1 is GTSNPN and CDR2 is SVGIG (reference sequence). The CDR3 loop spans 13 amino acids. V was trimmed by 1 base and J by 5 bases, leaving 11 bases between them. This chain's CDR3 is CAWSALRGTEAFF. The CDR3 DNA is TGTGCCTGGAGTGCCCTCCGAGGGACTGAAGCTTTCTTT.

The V gene is TRBV5-4, the J gene TRBJ1-1; tentative D call: TRBD1 (6 bases). V was shortened by 0 bases and J by 0 bases, with 9 bases between the two germline ends. Germline CDR1 is SGHNT and CDR2 is YYREEE (reference sequence). The CDR3 has 15 amino acids. This chain's CDR3 is CASSLGGDMNTEAFF. CDR3 DNA: TGTGCCAGCAGCTTGGGTGGGGACATGAACACTGAAGCTTTCTTT.

J is TRBJ2-2 and V is TRBV7-3; D is perhaps TRBD1 (6 bases). The length of the CDR3 is 16 residues. Germline V gene sequence: CDR1 SGHTA, CDR2 FQGTGA. Trimming took 0 bases from V and 6 from J, leaving 14 bases between them. CDR3 nucleotide sequence: TGTGCCAGCAGCTTAACGTTTTTTGGGGGCTCCGGGGAGCTGTTTTTT. The encoded protein is CASSLTFFGGSGELFF.

The rearrangement links TRBV14 to TRBJ2-7, with D possibly TRBD1 on 6 matching bases. The CDR3 runs 15 residues. Germline V lookup: CDR1 SGHDN, CDR2 FVKESK. Trimming removed 4 bases at V and 3 bases at J, with 16 bases between. The CDR3 sequence is CASSLMTGRIYEQYF. The CDR3 DNA is TGTGCCAGCAGCCTTATGACAGGAAGAATCTACGAGCAGTACTTC.

The chain links TRBV12-5 to TRBJ2-7; TRBD2 matches 10 bases. Trimming took 7 bases from V and 0 from J; bases not matched to a gene: 0. The CDR3 is 13 amino acids. Per the germline V gene, CDR1 is LGHNT and CDR2 is FRNRAP. The CDR3 loop reads CASASGSSYEQYF. The DNA of the CDR3 is TGTGCTAGTGCTAGCGGGAGCTCCTACGAGCAGTACTTC. Complete variable domain (other parts from reference TRBV12-5 and TRBJ2-7): DARVTQTPRHKVTEMGQEVTMRCQPILGHNTVFWYRQTMMQGLELLAYFRNRAPLDDSGMPKDRFSAEMPDATLATLKIQPSEPRDSAVYFCASASGSSYEQYFGPGTRLTVT.

The genes are TRBV19 and TRBJ1-4; no clear D gene. Germline CDR1 and CDR2: LNHDA and SQIVND (reference sequence). This CDR3 has 16 residues. Trimming stripped 7 bases from V and 2 bases from J, with 17 bases between. CDR3 in DNA: TGTGCCAGTACCTCGGGGAGAGGACGCACTAATGAAAAACTGTTTTTT. Translating gives CASTSGRGRTNEKLFF.

V gene TRBV7-9 combines with J gene TRBJ1-4; 9 positions match TRBD1. The J segment lost 4 bases and the V segment lost 5 bases, leaving 5 bases of the junction unmatched. This CDR3 spans 15 amino acids. From germline, CDR1 is SEHNR and CDR2 FQNEAQ (reference sequence). The CDR3: CASSRTGEGNEKLFF. The CDR3 DNA sequence: TGTGCCAGCAGCCGGACAGGGGAGGGTAATGAAAAACTGTTTTTT.

The V gene is TRBV14, the J gene TRBJ1-2; 9 bases are a match to TRBD1. Germline CDR1 is SGHDN and CDR2 is FVKESK. The CDR3 is made up of 17 amino acids. The V and J ends lost 4 bases and 4 bases, in that order; junction bases with no gene match: 13. The CDR3 nucleotides are TGTGCCAGCAGCCGTACGGAAGACGGGACAGGGCCCTATGGCTACACCTTC. This sequence encodes CASSRTEDGTGPYGYTF. Together with reference TRBV14 and TRBJ1-2, the CDR3 gives the full variable domain: EAGVTQFPSHSVIEKGQTVTLRCDPISGHDNLYWYRRVMGKEIKFLLHFVKESKQDESGMPNNRFLAERTGGTYSTLKVQPAELEDSGVYFCASSRTEDGTGPYGYTFGSGTRLTVV.

V is TRBV6-5 and J is TRBJ2-7, with 10 positions matching TRBD1. The CDR3 runs 16 residues. The germline CDR1 and CDR2 sequences are MNHEY and SVGAGI. V trimming: 0 bases; J trimming: 3 bases; junction bases outside the gene matches: 5. CDR3: CASSYSTGTGVYEQYF. The CDR3 DNA reads as TGTGCCAGCAGTTACTCGACGGGGACAGGGGTCTACGAGCAGTACTTC.

The V call is TRBV2, the J call TRBJ2-1; 10 nucleotides align to TRBD2. The CDR3 consists of 15 residues. V dropped 5 bases and J dropped 4; count of bases not matched to a gene: 5. Germline CDR1 SNHLY, CDR2 FYNNEI. CDR3 region: CASSRAGGSYNEQFF. CDR3 nucleotide sequence: TGTGCCAGCAGTAGAGCGGGAGGGTCTTACAATGAGCAGTTCTTC.

The chain recombines TRBV25-1 with TRBJ2-7, with TRBD1 identical over 7 bases. CDR3 length: 15 amino acids. The V segment lost 5 bases and the J segment 6 bases; nucleotides outside the gene matches: 13. CDR1 is MGHDK, CDR2 SYGVNS, per germline. The CDR3 loop is CASSKTGTAPVEQYF. The CDR3 DNA sequence: TGTGCCAGCAGTAAAACCGGGACAGCCCCCGTCGAGCAGTACTTC.

This clone appeared a single time. The junction does not match germline at one end; this may be a read error. Additional DNA sequences in this sample encode the identical CDR3. The chain employs TRBV5-4 and TRBJ1-1; TRBD1 matches at 7 bases. The CDR3 runs 14 residues. The V gene's germline CDR1 is SGHNT and CDR2 YYREEE (reference sequence). Here the CDR3 DNA reads TGTGCCAGCAGCCAGGGACAGCTGAACACTGAGGCTTTCTTT. The encoded protein is CASSQGQLNTEAFF. The full variable domain, in which reference TRBV5-4 and TRBJ1-1 provide the parts outside the CDR3, is ETGVTQSPTHLIKTRGQQVTLRCSSQSGHNTVSWYQQALGQGPQFIFQYYREEENGRGNFPPRFSGLQFPNYSSELNVNALELDDSALYLCASSQGQLNTEAFFGQGTRLTVV.

The chain links TRBV7-2 to TRBJ1-2; 9 nucleotides align to TRBD1. The CDR3 has 15 residues. Germline CDR1 and CDR2: SGHTA and FQGNSA. The V segment lost 3 bases and the J segment 7 bases; nucleotides outside the gene matches: 9. The CDR3 DNA follows: TGTGCCAGCAGCTTCGGGACAGGGATCGGTGGTGGCTACACCTTC. Translation gives CASSFGTGIGGGYTF.

The CDR3 region is CASSFFAGELFF. CDR3 DNA: TGTGCCAGCAGCTTCTTCGCCGGGGAGCTGTTTTTT. The V gene is TRBV7-2, the J gene TRBJ2-2; no reliable D call. The CDR3 consists of 12 residues. Germline loops: CDR1 SGHTA, CDR2 FQGNSA. Trimming cost V 3 bases and J 6 bases, with 5 bases left between them.

This clone came up once. This chain joins TRBV10-2 and TRBJ1-2; D is perhaps TRBD1 (5 bases). V shed 0 bases and J shed 8 bases, with 16 bases lying between them. This CDR3 is built from 15 residues. Germline CDR1 reads WSHSY; CDR2 reads SAAADI. CDR3 sequence: CASSESRTLLGGYTF. CDR3 in DNA: TGCGCCAGCAGTGAGTCTCGGACACTCCTTGGAGGCTACACCTTC.

The genes are TRBV6-1 and TRBJ2-7; 7 positions match TRBD1. Trimming cost V 7 bases and J 2 bases; bases outside gene matches: 11. The CDR3 spans 15 residues. CDR1 is MNHNS and CDR2 is SASEGT in the germline V gene. The DNA for the CDR3 is TGTGCCAGCACCGAACAGACAGGGATCACCTACGAGCAGTACTTC. Translated: CASTEQTGITYEQYF.

CDR3: CASSQRPDSYEQYF. In DNA, the CDR3 is TGCGCCAGCAGCCAGCGACCGGACAGCTACGAGCAGTACTTC. The genes are TRBV5-1 and TRBJ2-7; possibly TRBD1 for D (6 bases). Looked up from germline, CDR1 is SGHRS and CDR2 is YFSETQ. Trimming took 4 bases from V and 3 from J, leaving 14 bases between them. The CDR3 length is 14 residues.

This chain links TRBV9 with TRBJ1-1; unclear D gene. The CDR3 extends over 15 amino acids. Germline assignment: CDR1 SGDLS and CDR2 YYNGEE. The V end was cut by 0 bases, the J end by 1 base, with 10 bases between. The CDR3 nucleotides read TGTGCCAGCAGCGTAGGGGCAGCTAAGAACACTGAAGCTTTCTTT. Residues: CASSVGAAKNTEAFF.

CDR3 residues: CASSEVGLADTQYF. CDR3 bases: TGTGCCAGCAGTGAAGTTGGCCTCGCAGATACGCAGTATTTT. This chain uses TRBV6-1 with TRBJ2-3, with no clear D. The germline V gene has CDR1 MNHNS and CDR2 SASEGT. V dropped 1 base and J dropped 4 bases, with 9 bases sitting between them. CDR3 size: 14 residues.

This chain connects TRBV7-6 to TRBJ1-4; TRBD1 is a possible D gene (6 bases). The germline CDR1 and CDR2 sequences are SGHVS and FNYEAQ. V lost 1 base to trimming and J lost 8 bases, with 14 bases between them. The CDR3 has 15 amino acids. DNA for the CDR3: TGTGCCAGCAGCTTAGGTCAGGGGATAAGGGAAAAACTGTTTTTT. Its protein is CASSLGQGIREKLFF.

V is TRBV2 and J is TRBJ1-3; 8 bases agree with TRBD1. Per germline, CDR1 SNHLY and CDR2 FYNNEI. Trimming took 11 bases from V and 4 from J; bases not matched to a gene: 4. The CDR3 length is 12 residues. The CDR3 DNA reads as TGTGCCGGTAGACAGGGGGGAAACACCATATATTTT. The encoded protein is CAGRQGGNTIYF. The variable domain in full, completed from reference TRBV2 and TRBJ1-3, reads EPEVTQTPSHQVTQMGQEVILRCVPISNHLYFYWYRQILGQKVEFLVSFYNNEISEKSEIFDDQFSVERPDGSNFTLKIRSTKLEDSAMYFCAGRQGGNTIYFGEGSWLTVV.

The chain combines TRBV12-5 with TRBJ2-5; 11 nucleotides line up with TRBD2. Trimming at V came to 0 bases and at J to 4 bases, leaving 4 bases not matched to a gene. This CDR3 region has 16 residues. The germline V gene encodes CDR1 LGHNT and CDR2 FRNRAP. The CDR3 coding sequence is TGTGCTAGTGGTTTGGTAACTAGCGGGAGTTCAGAGACCCAGTACTTC. Protein sequence: CASGLVTSGSSETQYF.

V usage is TRBV10-3 and J usage is TRBJ1-2, with a tentative D call TRBD1 (6 bases). V was cut by 7 bases and J by 4 bases, with 22 bases left in between. This CDR3 is 16 amino acids long. Germline assignment: CDR1 ENHRY and CDR2 SYGVKD. The CDR3 DNA sequence: TGTGCCATCAATTCGGGGGGCGCGTCACAACCCTATGGCTACACCTTC. Amino acid sequence: CAINSGGASQPYGYTF.

Here the CDR3 DNA reads TGTGCCAGCAGCCACGGGAAACAAGAGACCCAGTACTTC. It is translated as CASSHGKQETQYF. The chain joins TRBV7-9 to TRBJ2-5; TRBD2 is a possible D gene (5 bases). The CDR3 is 13 amino acids. Trimming stripped 5 bases from V and 2 bases from J, with 9 bases between. CDR1 and CDR2 from the germline V gene are SEHNR and FQNEAQ (reference sequence).

This chain uses TRBV6-1 with TRBJ1-1; weak D call: TRBD1 (5 bases). The CDR3 is made up of 12 amino acids. The germline V gene has CDR1 MNHNS and CDR2 SASEGT. V lost 6 bases, J lost 12 bases, and 17 bases lay in between. CDR3 in DNA: TGTGCCAGCAGGGTAGCAAGGGGAGGGACTTTCTTT. This gives the protein CASRVARGGTFF.

The chain is built from TRBV5-4 and TRBJ1-2; the D is unclear. Germline values: CDR1 SGHNT, CDR2 YYREEE (reference sequence). The CDR3 sequence is 15 residues long. The ends were cut back, 4 bases at V and 3 bases at J, with 16 bases in the middle. CDR3 bases: TGTGCCAGCAGCCCATGGCCAGTCGCAGACTATGGCTACACCTTC. Its translation is CASSPWPVADYGYTF.